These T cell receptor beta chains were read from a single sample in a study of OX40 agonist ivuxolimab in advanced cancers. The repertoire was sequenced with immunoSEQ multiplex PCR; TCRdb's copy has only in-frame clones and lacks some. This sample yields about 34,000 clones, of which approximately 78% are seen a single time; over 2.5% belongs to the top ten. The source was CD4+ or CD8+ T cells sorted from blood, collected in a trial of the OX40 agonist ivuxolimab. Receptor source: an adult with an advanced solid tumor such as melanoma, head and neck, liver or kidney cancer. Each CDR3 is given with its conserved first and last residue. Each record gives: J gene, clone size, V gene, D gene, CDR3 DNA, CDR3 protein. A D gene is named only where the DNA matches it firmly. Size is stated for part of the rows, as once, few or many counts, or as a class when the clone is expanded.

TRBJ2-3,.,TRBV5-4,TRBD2,TGTGCCAGCAGCGAAAGGACTAGCGGAGCTAATACGCAGTATTTT,CASSERTSGANTQYF
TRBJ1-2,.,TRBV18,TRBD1,TGTGCCAGCTCACCAAGGGACAGGGATCACCATGGCTACACCTTC,CASSPRDRDHHGYTF
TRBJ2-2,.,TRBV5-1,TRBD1,TGCGCCAGCAGCGATGGGACAGACACCGGGGAGCTGTTTTTT,CASSDGTDTGELFF
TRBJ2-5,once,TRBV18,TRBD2,TGTGCCAGCTCACCTCGGGGGGAGCGGCAAGAGACCCAGTACTTC,CASSPRGERQETQYF
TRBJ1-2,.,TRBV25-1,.,TGTGCCAGCAGTGAGGGGATCGATGGCTACACCTTC,CASSEGIDGYTF
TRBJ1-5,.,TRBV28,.,TGTGCCAGCACCCTCATATATCAGGGGAGTGATCAGCCCCAGCATTTT,CASTLIYQGSDQPQHF
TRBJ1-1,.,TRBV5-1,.,TGCGCCAGCAGCTATGGGGGCCGGACTGAAGCTTTCTTT,CASSYGGRTEAFF
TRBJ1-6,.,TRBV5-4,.,TGTGCCAGCAGCTTTGCCGGGACACTGCTCGGTTCACCCCTCCACTTT,CASSFAGTLLGSPLHF
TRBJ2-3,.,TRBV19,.,TGTGCCAGTAGCGACGCCGCCCGAAGCACAGATACGCAGTATTTT,CASSDAARSTDTQYF
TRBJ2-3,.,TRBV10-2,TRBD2,TGCGCCAGCAGAGCGGGGGGCGGGGATACGCAGTATTTT,CASRAGGGDTQYF
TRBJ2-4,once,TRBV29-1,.,TGCAGCGTTGTCCGCTCGAACTATAAAAACATTCAGTACTTC,CSVVRSNYKNIQYF
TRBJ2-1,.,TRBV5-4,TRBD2,TGTGCCAGCAGAATCGGGACTAGCGGGAGGGGCGCCTACAATGAGCAGTTCTTC,CASRIGTSGRGAYNEQFF
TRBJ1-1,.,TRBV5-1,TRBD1,TGCGCCAGCAGCTTGGCGCAGGGGGCTGAAGCTTTCTTT,CASSLAQGAEAFF
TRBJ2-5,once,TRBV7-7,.,TGTGCTAGCAGCCCCGATAGGACACCTCGAGAGACCCAGTACTTC,CASSPDRTPRETQYF
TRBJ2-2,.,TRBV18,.,TGTGCCAGCTCACCGGCCGGGGAGCTGTTTTTT,CASSPAGELFF
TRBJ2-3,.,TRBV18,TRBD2,TGTGCCAGCTCTCGAAAACGACTAGCGGGGGGCACAGATACGCAGTATTTT,CASSRKRLAGGTDTQYF
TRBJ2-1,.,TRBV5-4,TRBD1,TGTGCCAGCAGCCCGGACAGGTGGGGTGAGCAGTTCTTC,CASSPDRWGEQFF
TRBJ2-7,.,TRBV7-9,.,TGTGCCAGCAGCTTAGGACAGGCATCCTACGAGCAGTACTTC,CASSLGQASYEQYF
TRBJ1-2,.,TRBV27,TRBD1,TGTGCCAGCCGACAGGGGATTGGTGGCTACACCTTC,CASRQGIGGYTF
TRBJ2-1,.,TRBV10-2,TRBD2,TGCGCCGAACAAGGCGGGAGGGCCAGGCAGTTCTTC,CAEQGGRARQFF
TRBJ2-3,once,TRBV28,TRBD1,TGTGCCAGCACCCTCACAGGGGGCGAAAGGGATACGCAGTATTTT,CASTLTGGERDTQYF
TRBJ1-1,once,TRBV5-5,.,TGTGCCACATCTATCGTGTTGGGCCCGAACACTGAAGCTTTCTTT,CATSIVLGPNTEAFF
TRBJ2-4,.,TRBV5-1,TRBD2,TGCGCCAGCAGCTTCGAGTTAGGAGCGGGGGACCTAGCCAAAAACATTCAGTACTTC,CASSFELGAGDLAKNIQYF